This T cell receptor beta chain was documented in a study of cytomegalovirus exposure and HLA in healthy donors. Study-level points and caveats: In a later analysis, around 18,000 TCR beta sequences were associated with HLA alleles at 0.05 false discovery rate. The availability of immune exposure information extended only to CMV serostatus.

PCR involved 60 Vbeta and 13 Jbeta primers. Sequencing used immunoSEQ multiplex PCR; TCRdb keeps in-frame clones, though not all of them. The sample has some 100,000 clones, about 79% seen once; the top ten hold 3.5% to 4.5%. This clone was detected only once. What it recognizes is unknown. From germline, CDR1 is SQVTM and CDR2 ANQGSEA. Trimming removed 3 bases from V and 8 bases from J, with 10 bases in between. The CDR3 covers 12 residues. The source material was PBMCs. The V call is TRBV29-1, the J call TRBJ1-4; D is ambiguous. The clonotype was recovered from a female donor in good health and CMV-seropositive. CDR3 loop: CSVEGRGEKLFF. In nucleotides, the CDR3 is TGCAGCGTTGAGGGCCGCGGGGAAAAACTGTTTTTT.